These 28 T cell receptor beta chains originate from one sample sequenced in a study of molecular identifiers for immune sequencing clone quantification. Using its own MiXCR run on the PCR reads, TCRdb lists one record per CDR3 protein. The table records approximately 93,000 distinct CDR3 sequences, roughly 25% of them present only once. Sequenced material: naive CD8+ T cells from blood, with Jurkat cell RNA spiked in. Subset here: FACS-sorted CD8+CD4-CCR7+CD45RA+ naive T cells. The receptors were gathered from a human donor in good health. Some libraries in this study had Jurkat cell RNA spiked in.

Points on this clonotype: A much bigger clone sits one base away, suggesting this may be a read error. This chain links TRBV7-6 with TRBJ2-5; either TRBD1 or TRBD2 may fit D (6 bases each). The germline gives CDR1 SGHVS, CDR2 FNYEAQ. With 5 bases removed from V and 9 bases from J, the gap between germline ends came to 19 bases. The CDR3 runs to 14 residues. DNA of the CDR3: TGTGCCAGCAGCCTCCCCGGGGGCTGGGAGCCCCAGTACTTC. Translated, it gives CASSLPGGWEPQYF.

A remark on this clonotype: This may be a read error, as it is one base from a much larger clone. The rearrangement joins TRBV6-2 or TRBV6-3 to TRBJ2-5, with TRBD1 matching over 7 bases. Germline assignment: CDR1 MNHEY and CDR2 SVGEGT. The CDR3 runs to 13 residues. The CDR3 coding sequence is TGTGCCGGCAGGGGGACATTCGAAGAGACCCAGTACTTC. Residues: CAGRGTFEETQYF.

CDR3 sequence: CSVKPALSGELFF. In DNA form, the CDR3 reads TGCAGCGTTAAACCAGCTCTTAGCGGGGAGCTGTTTTTT. The rearrangement joins TRBV29-1 to TRBJ2-2, with D uncertain. The CDR3 consists of 13 residues. Trimming took off 5 bases at V and 7 bases at J, with 14 bases between the two ends. CDR1 SQVTM and CDR2 ANQGSEA come from the germline V gene.

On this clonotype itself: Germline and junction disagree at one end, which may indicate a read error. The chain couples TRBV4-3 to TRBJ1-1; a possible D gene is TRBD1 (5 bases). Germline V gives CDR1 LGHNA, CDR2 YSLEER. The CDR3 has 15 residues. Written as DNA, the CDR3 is TGCGCCGGCAGCCAAGATCGGACCCAGGGCACTGAAGCTTTCTTT. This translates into CAGSQDRTQGTEAFF.

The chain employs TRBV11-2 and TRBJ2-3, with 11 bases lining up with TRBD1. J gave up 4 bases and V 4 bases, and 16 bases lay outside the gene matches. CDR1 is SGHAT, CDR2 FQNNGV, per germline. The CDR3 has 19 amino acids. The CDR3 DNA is TGTGCCAGCAGCTCCTCGACCACTCCGGGACAGGGGGGTGCAGATACGCAGTATTTT. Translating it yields CASSSSTTPGQGGADTQYF.

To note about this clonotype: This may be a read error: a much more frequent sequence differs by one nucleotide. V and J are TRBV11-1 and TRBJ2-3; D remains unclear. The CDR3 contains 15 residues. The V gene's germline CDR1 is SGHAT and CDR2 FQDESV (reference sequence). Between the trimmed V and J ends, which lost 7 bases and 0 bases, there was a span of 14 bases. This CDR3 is CASIDSRRSTDTQYF. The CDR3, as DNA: TGTGCCAGCATCGATTCGCGTAGGAGCACAGATACGCAGTATTTT.

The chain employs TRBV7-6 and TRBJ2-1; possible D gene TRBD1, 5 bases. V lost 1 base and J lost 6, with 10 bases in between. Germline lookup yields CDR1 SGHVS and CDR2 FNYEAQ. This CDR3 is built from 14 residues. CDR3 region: CASSLGQGGNEQFF. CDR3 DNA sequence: TGTGCCAGCAGCTTAGGGCAGGGTGGCAATGAGCAGTTCTTC.

The CDR3 region has the DNA TGTGCCTGGAATTCGGGGGCCGGCGGTTCACCCCTCCACTTT. As protein: CAWNSGAGGSPLHF. This chain connects TRBV30 to TRBJ1-6; perhaps TRBD1 as D (6 bases). Trimming took off 4 bases at V and 9 bases at J, with 16 bases between the two ends. Germline CDR1 is GTSNPN and CDR2 is SVGIG (reference sequence). CDR3 length: 14 amino acids. The full variable domain, completed using reference TRBV30 and TRBJ1-6, is SQTIHQWPATLVQPVGSPLSLECTVEGTSNPNLYWYRQAAGRGLQLLFYSVGIGQISSEVPQNLSASRPQDRQFILSSKKLLLSDSGFYLCAWNSGAGGSPLHFGNGTRLTVT.

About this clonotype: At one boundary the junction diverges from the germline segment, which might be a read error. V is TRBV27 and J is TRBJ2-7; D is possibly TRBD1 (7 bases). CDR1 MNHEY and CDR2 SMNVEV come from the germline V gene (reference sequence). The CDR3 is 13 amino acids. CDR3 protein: CASSLQGGYGQYF. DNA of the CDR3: TGTGCCAGCAGTTTACAGGGGGGCTACGGGCAGTACTTC.

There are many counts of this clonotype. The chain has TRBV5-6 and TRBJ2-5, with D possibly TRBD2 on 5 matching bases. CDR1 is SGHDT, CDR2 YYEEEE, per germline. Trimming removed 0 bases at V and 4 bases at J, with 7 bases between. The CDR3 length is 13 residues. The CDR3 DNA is TGTGCCAGCAGCTTGGAGGGAGCAGAGACCCAGTACTTC. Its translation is CASSLEGAETQYF.

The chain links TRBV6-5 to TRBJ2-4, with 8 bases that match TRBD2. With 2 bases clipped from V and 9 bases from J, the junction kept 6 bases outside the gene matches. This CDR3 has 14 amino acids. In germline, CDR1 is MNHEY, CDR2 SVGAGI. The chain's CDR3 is CASSYGTRSVIQYF. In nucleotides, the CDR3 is TGTGCCAGCAGTTACGGGACTAGGAGTGTCATTCAGTACTTC.

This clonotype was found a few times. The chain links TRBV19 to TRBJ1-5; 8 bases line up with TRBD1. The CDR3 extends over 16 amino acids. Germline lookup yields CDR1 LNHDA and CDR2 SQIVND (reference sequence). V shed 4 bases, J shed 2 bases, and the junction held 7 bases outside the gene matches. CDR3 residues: CASSTDRGRGNQPQHF. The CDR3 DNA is TGTGCCAGTAGTACCGACAGGGGACGGGGCAATCAGCCCCAGCATTTT.

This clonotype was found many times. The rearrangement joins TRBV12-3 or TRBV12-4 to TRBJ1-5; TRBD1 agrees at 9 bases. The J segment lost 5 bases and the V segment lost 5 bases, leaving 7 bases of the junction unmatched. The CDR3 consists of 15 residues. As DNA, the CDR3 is TGTGCCAGCAGTCCCCGGGACAGGGTCGATCAGCCCCAGCATTTT. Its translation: CASSPRDRVDQPQHF.

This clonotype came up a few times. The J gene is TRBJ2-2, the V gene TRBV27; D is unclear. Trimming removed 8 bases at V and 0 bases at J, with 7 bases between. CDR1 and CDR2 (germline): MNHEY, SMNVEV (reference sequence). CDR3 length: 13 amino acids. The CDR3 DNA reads TGTGCCAGCCAAGGACCGAACACCGGGGAGCTGTTTTTT. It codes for CASQGPNTGELFF.

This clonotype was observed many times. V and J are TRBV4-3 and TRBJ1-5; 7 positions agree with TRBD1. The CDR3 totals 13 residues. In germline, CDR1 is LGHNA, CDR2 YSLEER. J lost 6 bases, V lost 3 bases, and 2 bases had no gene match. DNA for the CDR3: TGCGCCAGCAGCCAGACAGGGTTTCAGCCCCAGCATTTT. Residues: CASSQTGFQPQHF.

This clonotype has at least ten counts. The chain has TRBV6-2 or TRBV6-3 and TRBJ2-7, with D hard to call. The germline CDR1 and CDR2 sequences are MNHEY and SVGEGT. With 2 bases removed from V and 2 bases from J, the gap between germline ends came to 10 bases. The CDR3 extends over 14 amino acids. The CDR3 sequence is CASSYGLLAYEQYF. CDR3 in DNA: TGTGCCAGCAGTTACGGCTTGTTAGCCTACGAGCAGTACTTC.

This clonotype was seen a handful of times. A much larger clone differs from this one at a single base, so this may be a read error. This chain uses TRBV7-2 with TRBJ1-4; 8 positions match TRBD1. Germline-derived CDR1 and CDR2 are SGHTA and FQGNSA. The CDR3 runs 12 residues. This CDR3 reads CASSSQGEKLLF. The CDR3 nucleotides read TGTGCCAGCAGCTCACAGGGGGAAAAACTGCTTTTT.

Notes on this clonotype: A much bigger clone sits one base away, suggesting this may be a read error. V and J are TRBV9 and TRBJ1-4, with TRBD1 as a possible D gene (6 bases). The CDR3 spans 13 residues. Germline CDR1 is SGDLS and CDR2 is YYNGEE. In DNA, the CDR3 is TGTGCCGGCAGCCCGGGGGCGTCTGAAAAACTGTTTTTT. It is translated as CAGSPGASEKLFF. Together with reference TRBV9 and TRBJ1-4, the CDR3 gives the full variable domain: DSGVTQTPKHLITATGQRVTLRCSPRSGDLSVYWYQQSLDQGLQFLIQYYNGEERAKGNILERFSAQQFPDLHSELNLSSLELGDSALYFCAGSPGASEKLFFGSGTQLSVL.

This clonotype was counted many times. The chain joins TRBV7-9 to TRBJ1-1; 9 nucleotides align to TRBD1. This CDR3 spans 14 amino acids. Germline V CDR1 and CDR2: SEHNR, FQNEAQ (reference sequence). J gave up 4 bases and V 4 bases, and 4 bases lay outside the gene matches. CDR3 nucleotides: TGTGCCAGCAGCTACGGACAGGGGAGCACTGAAGCTTTCTTT. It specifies CASSYGQGSTEAFF.

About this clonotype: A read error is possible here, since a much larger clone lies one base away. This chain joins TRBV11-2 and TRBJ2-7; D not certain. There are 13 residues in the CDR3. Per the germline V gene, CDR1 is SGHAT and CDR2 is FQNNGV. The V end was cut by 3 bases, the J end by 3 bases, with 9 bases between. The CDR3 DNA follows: TGTGCCAGCAGCTTCCGTGGCGACTACGAGCAGTACTTC. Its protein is CASSFRGDYEQYF.

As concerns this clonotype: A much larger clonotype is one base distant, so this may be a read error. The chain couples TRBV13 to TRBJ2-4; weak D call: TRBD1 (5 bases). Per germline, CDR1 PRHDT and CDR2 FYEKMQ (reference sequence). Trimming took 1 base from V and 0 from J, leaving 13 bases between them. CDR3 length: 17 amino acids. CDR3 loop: CASSLDTDRLAKNIQYF. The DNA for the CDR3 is TGTGCCAGCAGCTTAGACACCGACAGACTAGCCAAAAACATTCAGTACTTC.

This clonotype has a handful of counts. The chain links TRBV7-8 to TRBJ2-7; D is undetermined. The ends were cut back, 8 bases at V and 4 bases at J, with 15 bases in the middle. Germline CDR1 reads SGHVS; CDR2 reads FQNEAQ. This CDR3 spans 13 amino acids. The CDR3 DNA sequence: TGTGCCAGCTGCCTCCGCGGCCAATACGAGCAGTACTTC. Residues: CASCLRGQYEQYF. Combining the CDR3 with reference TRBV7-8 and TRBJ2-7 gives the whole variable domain GAGVSQSPRYKVAKRGQDVALRCDPISGHVSLFWYQQALGQGPEFLTYFQNEAQLDKSGLPSDRFFAERPEGSVSTLKIQRTQQEDSAVYLCASCLRGQYEQYFGPGTRLTVT.

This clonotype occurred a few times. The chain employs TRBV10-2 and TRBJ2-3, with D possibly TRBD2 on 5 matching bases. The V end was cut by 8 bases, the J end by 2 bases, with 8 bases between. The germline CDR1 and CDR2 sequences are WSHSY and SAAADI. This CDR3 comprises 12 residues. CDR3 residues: CASCGYTDTQYF. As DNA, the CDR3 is TGCGCCAGCTGCGGGTACACAGATACGCAGTATTTT.

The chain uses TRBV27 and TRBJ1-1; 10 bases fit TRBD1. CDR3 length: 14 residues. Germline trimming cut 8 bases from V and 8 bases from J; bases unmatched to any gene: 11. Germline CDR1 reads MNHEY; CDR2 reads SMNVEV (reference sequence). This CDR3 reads CASAPGQGIWEAFF. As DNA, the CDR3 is TGTGCCAGCGCCCCGGGACAGGGGATTTGGGAAGCTTTCTTT.

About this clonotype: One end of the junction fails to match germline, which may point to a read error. CDR3 bases: TGTGCCAGTCTTGGCGAGGGGAATGAAAACCTGTTCTTT. Its protein is CASLGEGNENLFF. This rearrangement joins TRBV19 to TRBJ1-4; tentatively, D is TRBD1 (5 bases). CDR3 length: 13 residues. Germline CDR1 reads LNHDA; CDR2 reads SQIVND (reference sequence).

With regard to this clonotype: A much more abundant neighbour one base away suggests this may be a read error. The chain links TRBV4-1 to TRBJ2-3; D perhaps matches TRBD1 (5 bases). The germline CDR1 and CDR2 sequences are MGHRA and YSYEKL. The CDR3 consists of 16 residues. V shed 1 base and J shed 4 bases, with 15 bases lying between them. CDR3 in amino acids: CASSQVGAQGADTQYF. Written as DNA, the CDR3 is TGCGCCAGCAGCCAAGTTGGGGCCCAAGGGGCAGATACGCAGTATTTT.

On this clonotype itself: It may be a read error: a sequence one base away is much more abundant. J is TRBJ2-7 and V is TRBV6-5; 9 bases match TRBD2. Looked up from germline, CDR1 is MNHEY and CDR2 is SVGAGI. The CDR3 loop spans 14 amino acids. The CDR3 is CASSLAGGLYERYF. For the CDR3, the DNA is TGTGCCAGCAGTTTGGCGGGGGGGCTCTACGAGCGGTACTTC.

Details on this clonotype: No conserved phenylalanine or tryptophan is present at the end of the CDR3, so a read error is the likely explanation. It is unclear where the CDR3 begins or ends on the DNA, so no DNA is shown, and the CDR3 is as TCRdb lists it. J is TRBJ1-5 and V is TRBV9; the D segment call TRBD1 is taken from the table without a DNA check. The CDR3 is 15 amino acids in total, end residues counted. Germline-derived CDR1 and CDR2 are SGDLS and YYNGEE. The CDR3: CASSVDEGRNQPQQC.